This T cell receptor (beta chain) was obtained from a study of post-analysis software for immune sequencing data. Study-level background: The study covered relapsing-remitting, secondary progressive and progressive-relapsing courses of multiple sclerosis. Study-level points and caveats: By F measure, strong co-clustering occurred among samples prepared in the same batch. Patients used about 5 TRBV segments, including TRBV5-6, TRBV5-1 and TRBV20-1, more often than controls. Normalized Chao1 diversity was significantly lower in multiple sclerosis patients than in controls.

TCR beta cDNA libraries had unique molecular identifiers. Between about 0.95 and 11 million T cells gave rise to 500,000 to 650,000 cDNA molecules. MiXCR, applied by TCRdb to the PCR reads, yields one record per CDR3 protein. The sample holds approximately 400,000 distinct CDR3 sequences, less than 40% seen once. This clonotype was seen many times. Its antigen remains unknown. Trimming took 5 bases from V and 6 from J; bases not matched to a gene: 16. Germline V gives CDR1 MNHEY, CDR2 SVGAGI. CDR3 size: 16 residues. Input material: blood. This TCR was sampled from a girl aged 5 to 17 with multiple sclerosis. The chain recombines TRBV6-5 with TRBJ2-7, with 7 bases aligning to TRBD1. The CDR3 protein is CASSPQGKVAFAEQYF. CDR3 nucleotide sequence: TGTGCCAGCAGTCCACAGGGGAAGGTAGCATTTGCCGAGCAGTACTTC.